The present T cell receptor (beta chain) was sequenced within a study of tumor-infiltrating lymphocytes in primary liver carcinoma. Study results and limitations: The study found a significantly higher top-250-clone fraction in tumors than in blood (p = 0.039).

Unsorted bulk tissue (roughly 17-33 mg) underwent RNA and DNA co-extraction. cDNA specific to TCR beta was made from 500 ng of total RNA, with a constant-region primer employed for priming. The TCR beta library was amplified through three nested multiplex PCR rounds in a modified ARM-PCR procedure. Each CDR3 protein is one row after TCRdb ran MiXCR on the multiplex PCR reads. Found here are 30,000 to 35,000 distinct CDR3 sequences, about three quarters of them singletons; the top ten hold about 35%. On this clonotype itself: Its antigen is unidentified. The junction does not match germline at one end; this may be a read error.

Specimen: liver tumor tissue from sampling region 5. Subset denoted: tumor region T5, tumor centre. The clonotype originates from a man between 40 and 49 years old with primary liver carcinoma and hepatitis B virus infection.

The CDR3 spells CTSSLEHGSSNQPQHF. DNA for the CDR3: TGTACCAGTAGCTTAGAACACGGTAGTAGCAATCAGCCCCAGCATTTT. This chain connects TRBV7-9 to TRBJ1-5; D remains ambiguous. This CDR3 is built from 16 residues. In germline, CDR1 is SEHNR, CDR2 FQNEAQ (reference sequence).